The T cell receptor beta chain described here comes from a study of cytomegalovirus exposure and HLA in healthy donors. At the level of the study: The approximately 120 validation repertoires used the same platform as the 650 to 850 first-cohort repertoires, a later analysis reported. Study-level points and caveats: In the 120 validation repertoires, a later analysis found that first-cohort TCR clusters tended to co-occur.

As for this clone: The target antigen is unknown.

Here immunoSEQ multiplex PCR was the method, and the copy in TCRdb shows in-frame clones only, minus some. The sample shows about 310,000 clones, 88% of them seen only once. Sequencing input: PBMCs. The clonotype comes from a man aged 25-45 years in good health and CMV-seronegative.

The CDR3 here is CASSHRGVNTEAFF. In nucleotides, the CDR3 is TGTGCCAGCAGCCACAGGGGAGTGAACACTGAAGCTTTCTTT. The genes are TRBV7-9 and TRBJ1-1; 7 nucleotides align to TRBD1. From germline, CDR1 is SEHNR and CDR2 FQNEAQ (reference sequence). CDR3 length: 14 residues. Trimming took 5 bases from V and 0 from J; bases not matched to a gene: 3.